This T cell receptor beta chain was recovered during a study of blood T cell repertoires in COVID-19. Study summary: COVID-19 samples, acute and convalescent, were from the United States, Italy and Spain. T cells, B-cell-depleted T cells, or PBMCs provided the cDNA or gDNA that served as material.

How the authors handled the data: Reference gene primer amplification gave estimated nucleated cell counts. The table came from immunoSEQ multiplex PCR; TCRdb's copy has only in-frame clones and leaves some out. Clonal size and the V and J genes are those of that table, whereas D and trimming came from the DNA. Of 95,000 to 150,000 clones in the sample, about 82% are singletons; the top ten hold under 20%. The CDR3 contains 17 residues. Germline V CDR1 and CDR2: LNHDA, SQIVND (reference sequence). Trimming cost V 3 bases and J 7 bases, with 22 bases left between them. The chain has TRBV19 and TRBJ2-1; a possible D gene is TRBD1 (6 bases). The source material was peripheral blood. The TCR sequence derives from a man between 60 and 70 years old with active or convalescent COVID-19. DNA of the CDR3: TGTGCCAGTAGTATCGGGAACCCAAGGGGGAGTAGAAATGAGCAGTTCTTC. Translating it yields CASSIGNPRGSRNEQFF.